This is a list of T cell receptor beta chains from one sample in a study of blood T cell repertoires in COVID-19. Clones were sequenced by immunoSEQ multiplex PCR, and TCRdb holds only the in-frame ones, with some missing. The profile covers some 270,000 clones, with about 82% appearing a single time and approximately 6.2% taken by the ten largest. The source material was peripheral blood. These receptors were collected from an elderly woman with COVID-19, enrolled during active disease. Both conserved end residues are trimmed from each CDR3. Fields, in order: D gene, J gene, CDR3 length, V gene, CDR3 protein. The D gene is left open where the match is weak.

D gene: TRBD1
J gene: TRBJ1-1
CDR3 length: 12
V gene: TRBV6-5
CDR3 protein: ASSIRQGNTEAF

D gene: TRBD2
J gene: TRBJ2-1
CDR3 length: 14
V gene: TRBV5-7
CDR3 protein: ARSYTSGGLRGEQF

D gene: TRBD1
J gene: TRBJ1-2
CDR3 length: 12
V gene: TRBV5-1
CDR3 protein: ASSLAGTVDGYT

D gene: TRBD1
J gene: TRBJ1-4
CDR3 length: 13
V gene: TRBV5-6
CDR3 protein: ASSLGWTGTEKLF

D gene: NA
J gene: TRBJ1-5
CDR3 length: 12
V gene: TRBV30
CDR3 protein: AWTPGVANQPQH

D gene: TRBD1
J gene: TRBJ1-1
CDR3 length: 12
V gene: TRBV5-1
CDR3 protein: ASSRDRTNTEAF

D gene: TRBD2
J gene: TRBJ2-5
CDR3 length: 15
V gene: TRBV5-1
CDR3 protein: ASSLVGTSGGQETQY

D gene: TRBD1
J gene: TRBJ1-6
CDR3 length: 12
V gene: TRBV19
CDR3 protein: ASQTGGRDSPLH

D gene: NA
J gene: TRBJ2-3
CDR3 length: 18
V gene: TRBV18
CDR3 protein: ASSPEIAGRGGHYTDTQY

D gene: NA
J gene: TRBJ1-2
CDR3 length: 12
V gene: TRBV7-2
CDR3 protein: ASSLLAGLEGYT

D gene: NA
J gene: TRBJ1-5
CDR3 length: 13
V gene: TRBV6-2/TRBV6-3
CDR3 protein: ASSQPGGPGQPQH

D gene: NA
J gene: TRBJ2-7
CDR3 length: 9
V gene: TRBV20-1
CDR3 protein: SATTHYEQY

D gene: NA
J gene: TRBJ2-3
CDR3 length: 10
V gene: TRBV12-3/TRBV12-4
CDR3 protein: ASSPGPAPPL

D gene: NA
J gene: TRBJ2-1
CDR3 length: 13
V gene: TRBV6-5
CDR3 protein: ASSPQYQSYNEQF

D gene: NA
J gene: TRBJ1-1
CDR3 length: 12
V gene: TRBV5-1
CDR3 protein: ASSLVVANTEAF

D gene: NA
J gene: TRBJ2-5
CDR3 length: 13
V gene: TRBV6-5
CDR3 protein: ASSYSGGLGETQY

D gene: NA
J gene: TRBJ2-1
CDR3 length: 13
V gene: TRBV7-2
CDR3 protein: ASSSTSRSYNEQF

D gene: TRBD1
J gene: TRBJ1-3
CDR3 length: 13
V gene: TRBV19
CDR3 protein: AISPGTGAGNTIY

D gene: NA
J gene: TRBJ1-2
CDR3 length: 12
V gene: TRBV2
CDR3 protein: ASSEQGADYGYT

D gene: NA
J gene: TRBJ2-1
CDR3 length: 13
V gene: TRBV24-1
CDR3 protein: ATSDLQGGLNEQF

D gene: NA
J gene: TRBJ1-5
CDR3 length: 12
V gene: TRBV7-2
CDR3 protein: ASSALRDDQPQH

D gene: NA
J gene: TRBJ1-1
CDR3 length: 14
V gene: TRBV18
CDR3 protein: ASSPQGPGMNTEAF

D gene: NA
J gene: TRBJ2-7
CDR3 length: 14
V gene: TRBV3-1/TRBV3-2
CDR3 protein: ASSQPTGTGSYEQY